The entry below describes one TCR beta chain. Its antigen is undetermined. This specimen belongs to a study of regulatory and conventional T cells in RAG deficiency. General study results and limits: In Omenn syndrome, Treg and Tconv repertoires overlapped >75%.

Profiled with immunoSEQ multiplex PCR; TCRdb holds only in-frame clones, not every one. This table has roughly 45,000 clones, just under 90% appearing once. Genomic DNA came from blood conventional CD4+ T cells gated CD25-low CD127-high. These data were likewise used in another study, on regulatory T cells. From that study: Primers: 52 TRBV forward and 13 TRBJ reverse.

The sequenced material came from CD4+ effector T cells sorted from blood. The clonotype comes from a human donor in good health.

The CDR3 coding sequence is TGTGCCCCTCACCGGGGGCGGGGGGGCCGAGATACGCAGTATTTT. Its translation: CAPHRGRGGRDTQYF. The chain carries TRBV10-3 and TRBJ2-3, with TRBD2 identical over 9 bases. V gave up 11 bases and J gave up 5 bases; unmatched junction bases: 14. CDR3 length: 15 amino acids. Germline-derived CDR1 and CDR2 are ENHRY and SYGVKD.